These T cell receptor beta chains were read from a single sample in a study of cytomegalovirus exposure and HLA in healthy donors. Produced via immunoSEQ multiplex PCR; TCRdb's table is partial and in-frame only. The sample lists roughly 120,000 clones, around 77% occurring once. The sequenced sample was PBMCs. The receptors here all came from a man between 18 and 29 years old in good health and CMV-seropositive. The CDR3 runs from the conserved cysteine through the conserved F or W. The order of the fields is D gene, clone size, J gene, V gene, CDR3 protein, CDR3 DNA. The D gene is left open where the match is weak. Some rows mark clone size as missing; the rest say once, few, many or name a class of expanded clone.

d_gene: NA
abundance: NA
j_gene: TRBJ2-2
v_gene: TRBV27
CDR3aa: CASSSNTGELFF
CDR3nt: TGTGCCAGCAGCTCGAACACCGGGGAGCTGTTTTTT

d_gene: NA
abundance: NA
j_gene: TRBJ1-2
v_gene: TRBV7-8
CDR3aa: CASSKTGTPNYGYTF
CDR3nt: TGTGCCAGCAGCAAGACAGGTACTCCTAACTATGGCTACACCTTC

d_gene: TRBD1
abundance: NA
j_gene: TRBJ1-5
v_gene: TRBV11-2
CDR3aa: CASSLGQGSNQPQHF
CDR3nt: TGTGCCAGCAGCTTAGGACAGGGGAGCAATCAGCCCCAGCATTTT

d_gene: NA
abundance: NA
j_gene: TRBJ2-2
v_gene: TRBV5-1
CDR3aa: CASSPSGANTGELFF
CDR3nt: TGCGCCAGCAGCCCCTCAGGGGCGAACACCGGGGAGCTGTTTTTT

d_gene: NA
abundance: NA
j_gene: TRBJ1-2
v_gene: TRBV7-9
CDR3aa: CASSFEANYGYTF
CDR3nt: TGTGCCAGCAGCTTCGAGGCCAACTATGGCTACACCTTC

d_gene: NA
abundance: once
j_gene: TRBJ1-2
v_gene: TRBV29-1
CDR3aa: CSVEDRGYTF
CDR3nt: TGCAGCGTTGAAGATCGTGGCTACACCTTC

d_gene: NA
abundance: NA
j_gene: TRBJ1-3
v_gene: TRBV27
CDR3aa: CASSPSGSHGNTIYF
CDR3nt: TGTGCCAGCAGTCCCTCTGGGAGTCATGGAAACACCATATATTTT

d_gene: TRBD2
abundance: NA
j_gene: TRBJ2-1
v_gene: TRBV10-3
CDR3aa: CAISRRAGASSSYNEQFF
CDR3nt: TGTGCCATCAGTAGAAGAGCGGGAGCGTCAAGCTCCTACAATGAGCAGTTCTTC

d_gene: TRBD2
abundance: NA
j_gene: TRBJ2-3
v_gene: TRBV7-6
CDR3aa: CASSLVVAGSTDTQYF
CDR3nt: TGTGCCAGCAGCTTAGTAGTAGCGGGGAGCACAGATACGCAGTATTTT

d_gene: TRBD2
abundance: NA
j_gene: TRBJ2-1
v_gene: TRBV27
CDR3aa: CASSLSLADNEQFF
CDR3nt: TGTGCCAGCAGTTTATCGCTAGCGGACAATGAGCAGTTCTTC

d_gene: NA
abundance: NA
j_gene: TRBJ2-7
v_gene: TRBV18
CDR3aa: CASSPPAGEQYF
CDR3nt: TGTGCCAGCTCACCACCAGCGGGCGAGCAGTACTTC

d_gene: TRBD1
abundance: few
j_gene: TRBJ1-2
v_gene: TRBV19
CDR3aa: CASSHGQGKYGYTF
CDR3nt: TGTGCCAGTAGCCACGGACAGGGAAAATACGGCTACACCTTC

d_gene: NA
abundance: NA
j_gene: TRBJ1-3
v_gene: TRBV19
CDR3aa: CASSIPGTGNTIYF
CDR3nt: TGTGCCAGTAGTATACCAGGAACTGGAAACACCATATATTTT

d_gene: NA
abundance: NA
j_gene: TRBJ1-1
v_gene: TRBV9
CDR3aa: CASSQMNTEAFF
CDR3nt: TGTGCCAGCAGTCAGATGAACACTGAAGCTTTCTTT

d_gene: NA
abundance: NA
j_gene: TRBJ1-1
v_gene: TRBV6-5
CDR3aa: CASSYSRGMNTEAFF
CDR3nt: TGTGCCAGCAGTTACTCGAGAGGTATGAACACTGAAGCTTTCTTT

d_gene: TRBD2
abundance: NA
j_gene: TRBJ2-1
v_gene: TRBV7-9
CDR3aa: CASSPTSGGSYNEQFF
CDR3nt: TGTGCCAGCAGCCCCACTAGCGGAGGCTCCTACAATGAGCAGTTCTTC

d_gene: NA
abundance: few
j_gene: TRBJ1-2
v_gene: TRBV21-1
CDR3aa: CASSRTGQVDYGYTF
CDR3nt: TGTGCCAGCAGCAGGACAGGTCAAGTGGATTATGGCTACACCTTC

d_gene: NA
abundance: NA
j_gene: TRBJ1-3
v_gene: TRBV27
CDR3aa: CASSVRTGNTIYF
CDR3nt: TGTGCCAGCAGTGTCCGGACAGGAAACACCATATATTTT

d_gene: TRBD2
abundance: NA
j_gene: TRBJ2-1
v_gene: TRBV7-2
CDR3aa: CASSLGLAATDEQFF
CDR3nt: TGTGCCAGCAGCTTAGGCCTAGCGGCTACTGATGAGCAGTTCTTC

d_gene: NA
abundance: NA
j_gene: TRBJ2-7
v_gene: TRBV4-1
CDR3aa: CASSQEAASYEQYF
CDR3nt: TGCGCCAGCAGCCAAGAGGCAGCGTCCTACGAGCAGTACTTC

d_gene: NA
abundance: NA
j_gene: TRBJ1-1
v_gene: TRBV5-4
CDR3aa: CASSHRQILGSTEAFF
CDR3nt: TGTGCCAGCAGCCATCGACAGATCCTGGGTTCCACTGAAGCTTTCTTT

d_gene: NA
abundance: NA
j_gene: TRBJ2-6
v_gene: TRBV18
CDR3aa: CASSPRASGANVLTF
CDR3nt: TGTGCCAGCTCACCACGCGCTTCTGGGGCCAACGTCCTGACTTTC

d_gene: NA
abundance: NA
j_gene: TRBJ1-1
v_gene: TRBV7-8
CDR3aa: CAITTGDTWNTEAFF
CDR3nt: TGTGCCATAACAACCGGGGACACATGGAACACTGAAGCTTTCTTT

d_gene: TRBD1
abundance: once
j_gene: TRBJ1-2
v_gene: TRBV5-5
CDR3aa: CASSLGGQGGGYTF
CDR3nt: TGTGCCAGCAGCTTGGGTGGACAGGGCGGGGGCTACACCTTC

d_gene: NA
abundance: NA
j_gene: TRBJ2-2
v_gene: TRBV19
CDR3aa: CASVKPQVGGLLKPGELFF
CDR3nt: TGTGCCAGTGTCAAACCTCAGGTGGGGGGACTTCTCAAACCCGGGGAGCTGTTTTTT

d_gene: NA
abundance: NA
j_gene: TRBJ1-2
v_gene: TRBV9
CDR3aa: CASSVSPGANYGYTF
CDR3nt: TGTGCCAGCAGCGTATCCCCAGGGGCCAACTATGGCTACACCTTC

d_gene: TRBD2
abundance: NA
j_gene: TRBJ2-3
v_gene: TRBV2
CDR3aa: CASKPGLAGGRVDTQYF
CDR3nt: TGTGCCAGCAAACCCGGACTAGCGGGGGGGCGGGTAGATACGCAGTATTTT

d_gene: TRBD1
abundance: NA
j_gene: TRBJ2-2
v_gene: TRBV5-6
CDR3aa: CASSWWGQGASGELFF
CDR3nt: TGTGCCAGCAGCTGGTGGGGACAGGGGGCATCCGGGGAGCTGTTTTTT

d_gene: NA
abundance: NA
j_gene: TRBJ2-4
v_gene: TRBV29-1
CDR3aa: CSVDSPEAKNIQYF
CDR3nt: TGCAGCGTTGATTCCCCGGAGGCCAAAAACATTCAGTACTTC

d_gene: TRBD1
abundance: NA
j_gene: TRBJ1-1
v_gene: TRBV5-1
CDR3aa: CASSSIGTGGLGTEAFF
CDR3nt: TGCGCCAGCAGTTCTATCGGGACAGGGGGATTAGGCACTGAAGCTTTCTTT

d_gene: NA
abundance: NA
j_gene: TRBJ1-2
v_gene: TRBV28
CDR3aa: CASRGLSGYTF
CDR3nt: TGTGCCAGCAGGGGGCTTTCTGGCTACACCTTC

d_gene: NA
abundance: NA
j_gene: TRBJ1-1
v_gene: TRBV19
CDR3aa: CASTPPGLEAFF
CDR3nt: TGTGCCAGTACCCCACCGGGTCTCGAAGCTTTCTTT

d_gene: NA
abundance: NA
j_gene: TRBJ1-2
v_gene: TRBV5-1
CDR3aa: CASRTGTYIQGNYGYTF
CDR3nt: TGCGCCAGCAGGACAGGCACTTATATTCAGGGGAACTATGGCTACACCTTC

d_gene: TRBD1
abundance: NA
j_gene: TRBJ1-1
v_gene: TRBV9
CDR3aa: CASSEGTGQSEAFF
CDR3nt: TGTGCCAGCAGCGAGGGGACAGGGCAATCAGAAGCTTTCTTT

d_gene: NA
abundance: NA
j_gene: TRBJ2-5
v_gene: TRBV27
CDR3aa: CASSLRGPETQYF
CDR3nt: TGTGCCAGCAGTTTGCGGGGGCCAGAGACCCAGTACTTC

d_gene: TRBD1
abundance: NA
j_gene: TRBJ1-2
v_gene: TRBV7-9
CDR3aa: CASSLGQGANYGYTF
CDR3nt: TGTGCCAGCAGCCTGGGACAGGGAGCTAACTATGGCTACACCTTC

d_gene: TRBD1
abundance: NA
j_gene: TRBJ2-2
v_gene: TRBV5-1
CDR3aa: CASSLEGTGTGELFF
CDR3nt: TGCGCCAGCAGCTTGGAAGGGACAGGGACAGGGGAGCTGTTTTTT

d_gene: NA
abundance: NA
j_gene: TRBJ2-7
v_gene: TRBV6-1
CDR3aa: CASSESWTPDSYEQYF
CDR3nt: TGTGCCAGCAGTGAAAGCTGGACACCGGACTCCTACGAGCAGTACTTC

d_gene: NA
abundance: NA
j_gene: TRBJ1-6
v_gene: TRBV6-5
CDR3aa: CASSYADSPNSPLHF
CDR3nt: TGTGCCAGCAGTTACGCGGACTCCCCAAATTCACCCCTCCACTTT

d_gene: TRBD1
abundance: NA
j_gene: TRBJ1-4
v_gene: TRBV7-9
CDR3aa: CSSSFNPGTGSGKLFF
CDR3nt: TGTTCCAGCAGCTTCAATCCCGGGACAGGGTCGGGAAAACTGTTTTTT

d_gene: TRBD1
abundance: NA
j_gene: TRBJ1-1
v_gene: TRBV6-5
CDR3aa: CASSYVRTGGGTEAFF
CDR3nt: TGTGCCAGCAGTTACGTAAGGACAGGGGGCGGCACTGAAGCTTTCTTT

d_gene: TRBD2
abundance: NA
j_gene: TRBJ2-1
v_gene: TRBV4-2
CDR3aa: CASSQYTSENEQFF
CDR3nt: TGTGCCAGCAGCCAATACACTAGCGAAAATGAGCAGTTCTTC

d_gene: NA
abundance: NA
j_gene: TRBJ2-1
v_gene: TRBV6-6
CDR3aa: CASSYHPGVSYNEQFF
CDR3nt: TGTGCCAGCAGTTACCACCCGGGGGTCTCCTACAATGAGCAGTTCTTC

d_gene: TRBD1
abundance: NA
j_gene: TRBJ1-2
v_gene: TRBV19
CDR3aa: CASSRDRSYYGYTF
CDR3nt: TGTGCCAGTAGTAGGGACAGGAGCTACTATGGCTACACCTTC

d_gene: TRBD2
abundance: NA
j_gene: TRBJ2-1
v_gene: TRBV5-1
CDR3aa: CASSETSSGNEQFF
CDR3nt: TGCGCCAGCAGTGAGACTAGCAGTGGGAATGAGCAGTTCTTC